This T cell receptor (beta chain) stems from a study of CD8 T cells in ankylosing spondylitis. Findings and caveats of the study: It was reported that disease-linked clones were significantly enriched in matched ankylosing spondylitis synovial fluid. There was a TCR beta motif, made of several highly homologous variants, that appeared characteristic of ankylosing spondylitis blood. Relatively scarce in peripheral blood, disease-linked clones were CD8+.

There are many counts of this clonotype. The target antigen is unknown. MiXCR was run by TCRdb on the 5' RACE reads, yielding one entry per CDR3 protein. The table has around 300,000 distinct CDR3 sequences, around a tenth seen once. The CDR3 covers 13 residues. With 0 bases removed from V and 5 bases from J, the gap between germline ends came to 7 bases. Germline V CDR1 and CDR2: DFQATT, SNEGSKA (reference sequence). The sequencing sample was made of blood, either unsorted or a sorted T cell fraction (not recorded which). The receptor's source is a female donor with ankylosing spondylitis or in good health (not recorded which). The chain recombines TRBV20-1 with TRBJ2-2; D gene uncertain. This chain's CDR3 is CSARDLRTGELFF. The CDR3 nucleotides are TGCAGTGCTAGAGATTTAAGAACCGGGGAGCTGTTTTTT.